Listed below are T cell receptor beta chains from one sample, sequenced in a study of early T cells in non-severe SARS-CoV-2 infection. TCRdb re-derived calls from the 5' RACE reads in MiXCR, one entry per CDR3 protein. This sample carries tens of thousands of distinct CDR3 sequences, almost 6% of them seen once, and the ten largest clones take about 8%. Material for sequencing was whole blood. These receptors were collected from an adult who was a healthcare worker with PCR-confirmed SARS-CoV-2 infection or an uninfected control (not recorded which). Each CDR3 is given with its conserved first and last residue. Each record gives: clone size, V gene, J gene, D gene, CDR3 protein, CDR3 DNA. D genes are given only for firm matches. For some rows the clone size is stated as once, few or many, or as a class when expanded; others skip it.

clone_size: many; v_call: TRBV7-9; j_call: TRBJ2-3; d_call: TRBD1; cdr3_aa: CASSSRRTGNSYTQYF; cdr3_nt: TGTGCCAGCAGCTCCCGACGGACAGGGAATTCATATACGCAGTATTTT
clone_size: many; v_call: TRBV11-2; j_call: TRBJ2-1; d_call: TRBD2; cdr3_aa: CASSLVRTSSYNEQFF; cdr3_nt: TGTGCCAGCAGCTTAGTTAGGACTAGCTCCTACAATGAGCAGTTCTTC
clone_size: many; v_call: TRBV25-1; j_call: TRBJ2-7; d_call: -; cdr3_aa: CASSEFYEQYF; cdr3_nt: TGTGCCAGCAGTGAATTCTACGAGCAGTACTTC
clone_size: many; v_call: TRBV7-2; j_call: TRBJ2-3; d_call: -; cdr3_aa: CASSDRGTDTQYF; cdr3_nt: TGTGCCAGCAGCGACCGGGGCACAGATACGCAGTATTTT
clone_size: many; v_call: TRBV29-1; j_call: TRBJ1-2; d_call: -; cdr3_aa: CSVGKADGYTF; cdr3_nt: TGCAGCGTTGGGAAGGCCGATGGCTACACCTTC
clone_size: few; v_call: TRBV5-1; j_call: TRBJ1-2; d_call: -; cdr3_aa: CASSLYTNYGYTF; cdr3_nt: TGCGCCAGCAGCTTGTACACAAACTATGGCTACACCTTC
clone_size: many; v_call: TRBV24-1; j_call: TRBJ1-1; d_call: TRBD1; cdr3_aa: CATSDSRTGDTEAFF; cdr3_nt: TGTGCCACCAGTGATTCGCGGACAGGGGACACTGAAGCTTTCTTT
clone_size: many; v_call: TRBV7-8; j_call: TRBJ2-1; d_call: TRBD2; cdr3_aa: CASSLGSGRANEQFF; cdr3_nt: TGTGCCAGCAGCTTAGGTAGCGGGAGGGCTAATGAGCAGTTCTTC
clone_size: many; v_call: TRBV18; j_call: TRBJ2-7; d_call: -; cdr3_aa: CASSPLSLYEQYF; cdr3_nt: TGTGCCAGCTCACCATTAAGTTTGTACGAGCAGTACTTC
clone_size: many; v_call: TRBV13; j_call: TRBJ2-2; d_call: -; cdr3_aa: CASSGGPGLPGELFF; cdr3_nt: TGTGCCAGCAGCGGGGGGCCAGGCCTTCCCGGGGAGCTGTTTTTT
clone_size: many; v_call: TRBV20-1; j_call: TRBJ1-1; d_call: -; cdr3_aa: CSASWKKGNTEAFF; cdr3_nt: TGCAGTGCTTCATGGAAGAAGGGTAACACTGAAGCTTTCTTT
clone_size: medium-sized; v_call: TRBV12-3/TRBV12-4; j_call: TRBJ1-2; d_call: -; cdr3_aa: CASKIGSYGYTF; cdr3_nt: TGTGCCAGCAAGATAGGGAGCTATGGCTACACCTTC
clone_size: many; v_call: TRBV10-3; j_call: TRBJ1-1; d_call: -; cdr3_aa: CAIRSLRGDTEAFF; cdr3_nt: TGTGCCATCCGGTCCCTCAGGGGCGACACTGAAGCTTTCTTT
clone_size: many; v_call: TRBV25-1; j_call: TRBJ2-1; d_call: TRBD1; cdr3_aa: CASMTGTAYNEQFF; cdr3_nt: TGTGCCAGCATGACCGGGACAGCTTACAATGAGCAGTTCTTC
clone_size: many; v_call: TRBV6-2/TRBV6-3; j_call: TRBJ1-2; d_call: -; cdr3_aa: CASRTGGGDYGYTF; cdr3_nt: TGTGCCAGCAGGACCGGAGGAGGGGACTATGGCTACACCTTC
clone_size: many; v_call: TRBV12-3/TRBV12-4; j_call: TRBJ1-5; d_call: -; cdr3_aa: CASRARGWSNQPQHF; cdr3_nt: TGTGCCAGCAGAGCCCGGGGGTGGAGCAATCAGCCCCAGCATTTT
clone_size: many; v_call: TRBV5-5; j_call: TRBJ2-7; d_call: TRBD2; cdr3_aa: CASSLAGTSVYEQYF; cdr3_nt: TGTGCCAGCAGCTTGGCCGGGACTAGCGTTTACGAGCAGTACTTC
clone_size: -; v_call: TRBV7-2; j_call: TRBJ2-7; d_call: -; cdr3_aa: CASSFVVSGIKSYEQYF; cdr3_nt: TGTGCCAGCAGCTTCGTCGTATCGGGTATCAAGTCCTACGAGCAGTACTTC
clone_size: many; v_call: TRBV6-6; j_call: TRBJ1-4; d_call: -; cdr3_aa: CASSAPRQSGEKLFF; cdr3_nt: TGTGCCAGCAGTGCCCCTAGGCAAAGTGGTGAAAAACTGTTTTTT
clone_size: many; v_call: TRBV5-4; j_call: TRBJ1-6; d_call: TRBD1; cdr3_aa: CASRLGGPYNSPLHF; cdr3_nt: TGTGCCAGCAGGCTAGGGGGCCCCTATAATTCACCCCTCCACTTT
clone_size: many; v_call: TRBV20-1; j_call: TRBJ1-2; d_call: -; cdr3_aa: CSARDRERTSYGYTF; cdr3_nt: TGCAGTGCTAGAGATCGGGAACGGACTAGCTATGGCTACACCTTC
clone_size: many; v_call: TRBV7-8; j_call: TRBJ2-1; d_call: -; cdr3_aa: CASSRLISSYNEQFF; cdr3_nt: TGTGCCAGCAGCCGATTGATCTCTTCCTACAATGAGCAGTTCTTC